Below, 3 T cell receptor beta chains from the same sample are listed, as sequenced in a study of CD8+ T cells in alopecia areata. Extraction of RNA preceded its reverse transcription into cDNA, which served as the sequencing template. Sequencing was performed with immunoSEQ multiplex PCR; in TCRdb, only in-frame clones are kept and a portion is missing. The table has 200,000 to 250,000 clones, roughly 50% seen once. The sample consisted of CD8+ T cells sorted from blood. These receptors were obtained from a human donor in good health.

The chain is built from TRBV30 and TRBJ2-5; D is uncertain. Trimming cost V 1 base and J 0 bases, with 6 bases left between them. CDR1 and CDR2 (germline): GTSNPN, SVGIG (reference sequence). The CDR3 length is 13 residues. CDR3 loop: CAWSEGNQETQYF. The CDR3 bases are TGTGCCTGGAGTGAGGGCAACCAAGAGACCCAGTACTTC.

This chain connects TRBV5-1 to TRBJ2-6; D gene uncertain. Trimming removed 7 bases from V and 1 base from J, with 0 bases in between. CDR1 and CDR2 from the germline V gene are SGHRS and YFSETQ. The CDR3 is 11 residues long. The CDR3 region has the DNA TGCGCCAGCTCTGGGGCCAACGTCCTGACTTTC. Amino acids: CASSGANVLTF.

J is TRBJ1-2 and V is TRBV27; D gene uncertain. CDR1 MNHEY and CDR2 SMNVEV come from the germline V gene (reference sequence). The CDR3 sequence is 12 residues long. V was cut by 6 bases and J by 4 bases, with 9 bases left in between. The CDR3 region is CASRSTSYGYTF. CDR3 sequence (DNA): TGTGCCAGCAGATCGACTTCCTATGGCTACACCTTC.